These 11 T cell receptor beta chains share one sample of origin, sequenced in a study of technical replicates of blood from a handful of donors. TCRdb's copy holds only in-frame clones and misses some; the assay was immunoSEQ multiplex PCR. The data show approximately 89,000 clones, with roughly 94% seen just once and about 0.25% held by the top ten. Sequencing was done on a sample of T cells isolated from PBMCs. Receptors originate from a human donor in good health.

V gene TRBV11-2 combines with J gene TRBJ1-6; D ambiguous. The V and J ends lost 0 bases and 10 bases respectively, with 4 bases between them. This CDR3 comprises 12 residues. The germline V gene has CDR1 SGHAT and CDR2 FQNNGV. For the CDR3, the DNA is TGTGCCAGCAGCTTAGATAGCTCACCCCTCCACTTT. Its translation is CASSLDSSPLHF.

This chain links TRBV19 with TRBJ2-1, with D maybe TRBD1 (6 bases). With 5 bases removed from V and 9 bases from J, the gap between germline ends came to 11 bases. Per the germline V gene, CDR1 is LNHDA and CDR2 is SQIVND (reference sequence). This CDR3 region has 12 residues. The CDR3 nucleotides read TGTGCCAGTAGTTACGAGGGGGTTGAGCAGTTCTTC. Amino acids: CASSYEGVEQFF.

As concerns this clone: The junction shows a germline mismatch at one end, possibly a read error. V usage is TRBV7-9 and J usage is TRBJ2-1; 9 positions agree with TRBD2. In germline, CDR1 is SEHNR, CDR2 FQNEAQ (reference sequence). The CDR3 covers 17 residues. The DNA of the CDR3 is TGTACCAGCAGCTCCCAAGGACTAGCGTCCTTCTACAATGAGCAGTTCTTC. Amino acid sequence: CTSSSQGLASFYNEQFF.

This rearrangement joins TRBV4-1 to TRBJ1-2, with D perhaps matching TRBD1 (6 bases). CDR3 length: 16 residues. Trimming removed 2 bases from V and 6 bases from J, with 19 bases in between. Germline V gene data show CDR1 as MGHRA and CDR2 as YSYEKL. CDR3 sequence reads: CASSQPMAQGLHGYTF. CDR3 nucleotides: TGCGCCAGCAGCCAACCGATGGCGCAGGGGCTACATGGCTACACCTTC.

The chain has TRBV7-8 and TRBJ1-1; a weak D match, TRBD1 (6 bases). Germline CDR1 is SGHVS and CDR2 is FQNEAQ. The V gene lost 3 bases and the J gene lost 7 bases, with 18 bases spanning the gap. The CDR3 is made up of 15 amino acids. This CDR3 reads CASSFTGSREDEAFF. The DNA for the CDR3 is TGTGCCAGCAGCTTCACAGGGTCGAGAGAGGATGAAGCTTTCTTT.

V and J are TRBV6-1 and TRBJ1-5, with TRBD1 matching 9 bases. Germline CDR1 is MNHNS and CDR2 is SASEGT. The CDR3 loop spans 15 amino acids. Losses at the gene ends were 6 bases for V and 5 bases for J; bases not matched to a gene: 8. Here the CDR3 DNA reads TGTGCCAGCAGCGTGGGACAGGGATGGGATCAGCCCCAGCATTTT. Residues: CASSVGQGWDQPQHF.

The chain is built from TRBV9 and TRBJ1-2; no clear D. Germline V gives CDR1 SGDLS, CDR2 YYNGEE. The CDR3 runs 15 residues. The V gene lost 0 bases and the J gene lost 2 bases, with 11 bases spanning the gap. CDR3 amino acids: CASSVEGGGNYGYTF. The CDR3 nucleotides read TGTGCCAGCAGCGTAGAGGGTGGAGGGAACTATGGCTACACCTTC.

The rearrangement links TRBV5-4 to TRBJ2-3, with TRBD2 matching over 7 bases. CDR3 length equals 15 residues. Germline CDR1 reads SGHNT; CDR2 reads YYREEE (reference sequence). The J segment lost 2 bases and the V segment lost 0 bases, leaving 3 bases of the junction unmatched. The CDR3 DNA sequence: TGTGCCAGCAGCTTGGACAGCGGGATCACAGATACGCAGTATTTT. Its translation: CASSLDSGITDTQYF.

This clone came up a few times. The rearrangement joins TRBV5-1 to TRBJ2-3; D not resolved. Looked up from germline, CDR1 is SGHRS and CDR2 is YFSETQ. CDR3 size: 17 residues. V lost 2 bases and J 0 bases, leaving 16 bases between the germline ends. CDR3 region: CASSFRLGLSSTDTQYF. CDR3 bases: TGCGCCAGCAGCTTCCGGCTTGGGCTTTCTAGCACAGATACGCAGTATTTT.

The rearrangement links TRBV7-9 to TRBJ1-1, with 7 bases identical to TRBD1. The CDR3 contains 16 residues. Germline CDR1 reads SEHNR; CDR2 reads FQNEAQ (reference sequence). V trimming: 5 bases; J trimming: 0 bases; junction bases outside the gene matches: 9. The CDR3: CASSGGTQGVNTEAFF. DNA for the CDR3: TGTGCCAGCAGCGGCGGAACGCAGGGGGTGAACACTGAAGCTTTCTTT.

The chain combines TRBV19 with TRBJ2-7; the D gene is possibly TRBD1 (6 bases). This CDR3 contains 16 residues. Trimming pared 0 bases from V and 3 bases from J, leaving 15 bases between. In germline, CDR1 is LNHDA, CDR2 SQIVND (reference sequence). CDR3 sequence (DNA): TGTGCCAGTAGTATAGACCCGGACAGCTCCTACTACGAGCAGTACTTC. It specifies CASSIDPDSSYYEQYF.